These 23 T cell receptor beta chains share one sample of origin, sequenced in a study of shared clonotypes between healthy human individuals. Some clones are missing from TCRdb's copy, which holds only in-frame ones; the method was immunoSEQ multiplex PCR. This sample has about 1.1 million clones; approximately 78% occur once, and the top ten carry roughly 0.62%. The sample taken for sequencing was memory CD4+ T cells from PBMCs. The sample's subset: CD45RA-negative fraction. All receptors come from a man aged 18 to 29 in good health. Some clones in this sample may be carry-over from other donors' samples.

V gene TRBV5-1 combines with J gene TRBJ2-3; 10 bases align to TRBD2. This CDR3 is 16 amino acids long. The germline gives CDR1 SGHRS, CDR2 YFSETQ. The V and J ends lost 0 bases and 2 bases, in that order; junction bases with no gene match: 3. The CDR3: CASSLAGLALTDTQYF. CDR3 DNA sequence: TGCGCCAGCAGCTTGGCGGGACTAGCGCTCACAGATACGCAGTATTTT.

J is TRBJ2-3 and V is TRBV5-1; 11 nucleotides agree with TRBD2. Germline CDR1 reads SGHRS; CDR2 reads YFSETQ. The CDR3 runs to 18 residues. The V and J ends lost 3 bases and 3 bases, in that order; junction bases with no gene match: 12. DNA for the CDR3: TGCGCCAGCAGCTCTGGGGGGCTAGCGGGAGGTAGTACAGATACGCAGTATTTT. Its translation is CASSSGGLAGGSTDTQYF.

The chain uses TRBV30 and TRBJ1-2, with D perhaps matching TRBD1 (6 bases). This CDR3 has 13 amino acids. Trimming took off 5 bases at V and 5 bases at J, with 15 bases between the two ends. Germline CDR1 reads GTSNPN; CDR2 reads SVGIG (reference sequence). The CDR3 nucleotides read TGTGCCTGGCGTGCAGGGGCGGGATATGGCTACACCTTC. Its protein product is CAWRAGAGYGYTF.

The V and J genes are TRBV5-1 and TRBJ2-3; maybe TRBD2 (6 bases). CDR3 size: 15 residues. CDR1 and CDR2 (germline): SGHRS, YFSETQ. The germline V and J ends were trimmed by 2 bases and 5 bases, with 15 bases remaining between them. The CDR3 nucleotides are TGCGCCAGCAGCTTCTCTAGCGCCCTGGGAGATACGCAGTATTTT. Translated: CASSFSSALGDTQYF. The full variable domain, rest sourced from reference TRBV5-1 and TRBJ2-3, is KAGVTQTPRYLIKTRGQQVTLSCSPISGHRSVSWYQQTPGQGLQFLFEYFSETQRNKGNFPGRFSGRQFSNSRSEMNVSTLELGDSALYLCASSFSSALGDTQYFGPGTRLTVL.

The gene calls are TRBV15 and TRBJ2-3; D not certain. V was cut by 1 base and J by 2 bases, with 19 bases left in between. Per the germline V gene, CDR1 is LNHNV and CDR2 is YYDKDF (reference sequence). There are 18 residues in the CDR3. CDR3: CATSRVFSGAGLTDTQYF. The CDR3 DNA reads TGTGCCACCAGCAGAGTTTTCAGTGGTGCTGGCCTCACAGATACGCAGTATTTT.

The rearrangement links TRBV9 to TRBJ2-7, with 8 bases fitting TRBD2. The CDR3 has 14 amino acids. J was trimmed by 4 bases and V by 2 bases; bases with no gene match: 5. The germline CDR1 and CDR2 sequences are SGDLS and YYNGEE. The CDR3 sequence is CASSVTSGTYEQYF. In DNA form, the CDR3 reads TGTGCCAGCAGCGTTACTAGCGGAACATACGAGCAGTACTTC.

This rearrangement joins TRBV30 to TRBJ1-1; D gene uncertain. This CDR3 region has 14 residues. Per germline, CDR1 GTSNPN and CDR2 SVGIG (reference sequence). V lost 4 bases, J lost 3 bases, and 15 bases lay in between. The CDR3, as DNA: TGTGCCTGGAACCGGTGGGGTTGGGACACTGAAGCTTTCTTT. Its translation is CAWNRWGWDTEAFF.

The chain employs TRBV5-1 and TRBJ2-7; 7 bases match TRBD1. The germline V gene encodes CDR1 SGHRS and CDR2 YFSETQ. CDR3 length equals 14 residues. The V segment lost 4 bases and the J segment 4 bases; nucleotides outside the gene matches: 8. The CDR3 sequence: CASSTDDRVYEQYF. The DNA of the CDR3 is TGCGCCAGCAGCACCGATGACAGGGTGTACGAGCAGTACTTC.

The chain couples TRBV13 to TRBJ1-6; D is uncertain. Trimming shortened V by 5 bases and J by 8 bases, and 19 bases separated the two germline ends. The germline V gene has CDR1 PRHDT and CDR2 FYEKMQ (reference sequence). The CDR3 is made up of 16 amino acids. This CDR3 is CASSPLGRTEHSPLHF. The CDR3 DNA follows: TGTGCCAGCAGCCCGCTAGGCCGGACGGAACATTCACCCCTCCACTTT.

This clone was counted once. This chain uses TRBV4-3 with TRBJ1-5, with 8 bases lining up with TRBD1. This CDR3 spans 14 amino acids. Per germline, CDR1 LGHNA and CDR2 YSLEER. Trimming removed 2 bases from V and 6 bases from J; junction bases left unmatched: 3. The CDR3 protein is CASSQRTGLQPQHF. The CDR3 coding sequence is TGCGCCAGCAGCCAACGGACAGGGCTTCAGCCCCAGCATTTT.

The V gene is TRBV5-1, the J gene TRBJ2-5; TRBD2 aligns across 11 bases. The junction had 8 bases not matched to a gene; V was cut back by 6 bases and J by 4 bases. CDR3 length: 15 amino acids. The germline gives CDR1 SGHRS, CDR2 YFSETQ. The CDR3 protein is CASTYSGLAGETQYF. Here the CDR3 DNA reads TGCGCCAGCACCTACTCAGGACTAGCGGGAGAGACCCAGTACTTC.

This clone was detected only a few times. The rearrangement links TRBV7-9 to TRBJ1-4, with 9 bases identical to TRBD1. The CDR3 consists of 15 residues. Per germline, CDR1 SEHNR and CDR2 FQNEAQ (reference sequence). V lost 5 bases, J lost 1 base, and 2 bases stayed unmatched. CDR3 DNA sequence: TGTGCCAGCAGCCAGGACAGGGGAACTAATGAAAAACTGTTTTTT. This sequence encodes CASSQDRGTNEKLFF.

This chain connects TRBV5-1 to TRBJ2-2; 8 nucleotides agree with TRBD1. Germline V gene data show CDR1 as SGHRS and CDR2 as YFSETQ. V shed 2 bases, J shed 3 bases, and the junction held 0 bases outside the gene matches. The CDR3 contains 14 residues. The CDR3: CASSLQGDTGELFF. The DNA of the CDR3 is TGCGCCAGCAGCTTACAGGGGGACACCGGGGAGCTGTTTTTT.

The chain is built from TRBV4-3 and TRBJ2-2; 16 bases fit TRBD2. Losses at the gene ends were 5 bases for V and 1 base for J; bases not matched to a gene: 10. Germline values: CDR1 LGHNA, CDR2 YSLEER. This CDR3 contains 20 residues. CDR3 DNA sequence: TGCGCCAGCAGCTCAGCTCCGGGACTAGCGGGAGGGGGGAACACCGGGGAGCTGTTTTTT. Protein product: CASSSAPGLAGGGNTGELFF.

This chain links TRBV20-1 with TRBJ2-7; D ambiguous. Germline values: CDR1 DFQATT, CDR2 SNEGSKA (reference sequence). This CDR3 comprises 11 residues. Trimming removed 3 bases from V and 5 bases from J, with 8 bases in between. CDR3 sequence (DNA): TGCAGTGCTAGTGGCTCTAACGAGCAGTACTTC. It specifies CSASGSNEQYF.

The rearrangement joins TRBV27 to TRBJ2-3; 13 positions agree with TRBD2. Germline V gene data show CDR1 as MNHEY and CDR2 as SMNVEV (reference sequence). This CDR3 contains 16 residues. The V segment lost 4 bases and the J segment 8 bases; nucleotides outside the gene matches: 9. CDR3 sequence reads: CASSSGLAGPSGTQYF. CDR3 bases: TGTGCCAGCAGTTCGGGACTAGCGGGACCCTCGGGTACGCAGTATTTT.

This clone was found a few times. The V and J genes are TRBV27 and TRBJ2-5, with D possibly being TRBD1 (6 bases). The last part of the DNA fits TRBJ2-7 better; the J call may be wrong. Germline CDR1 MNHEY, CDR2 SMNVEV (reference sequence). CDR3 length: 15 amino acids. CDR3: CASGWLGQNPYEQYF. Written as DNA, the CDR3 is TGTGCCAGCGGCTGGCTTGGACAGAACCCCTACGAGCAGTACTTC.

The chain has TRBV10-2 and TRBJ2-2; TRBD2 matches at 8 bases. The CDR3 contains 16 residues. Germline V CDR1 and CDR2: WSHSY, SAAADI. The junction had 11 bases not matched to a gene; V was cut back by 9 bases and J by 2 bases. The CDR3 sequence is CARRASGSSNTGELFF. DNA for the CDR3: TGCGCCAGACGAGCGAGCGGGAGTTCCAACACCGGGGAGCTGTTTTTT.

This chain links TRBV5-4 with TRBJ2-5; 13 positions agree with TRBD2. The germline V gene has CDR1 SGHNT and CDR2 YYREEE (reference sequence). Losses at the gene ends were 3 bases for V and 5 bases for J; bases not matched to a gene: 7. The CDR3 runs 16 residues. The chain's CDR3 is CASSSGLAGVGETQYF. In DNA form, the CDR3 reads TGTGCCAGCAGCTCCGGACTAGCGGGAGTAGGGGAGACCCAGTACTTC.

This clone was counted between two and nine times. This chain uses TRBV5-4 with TRBJ1-4, with a tentative D call TRBD1 (6 bases). Looked up from germline, CDR1 is SGHNT and CDR2 is YYREEE (reference sequence). V gave up 0 bases and J gave up 8 bases, with 14 bases separating them. This CDR3 region has 15 residues. CDR3 bases: TGTGCCAGCAGCTTGGACAGGGCGTCGCGAGAAAAACTGTTTTTT. Residues: CASSLDRASREKLFF.

The chain is built from TRBV7-2 and TRBJ1-3; D gene uncertain. Germline V gene data show CDR1 as SGHTA and CDR2 as FQGNSA. With 6 bases removed from V and 0 bases from J, the gap between germline ends came to 12 bases. The CDR3 extends over 15 amino acids. The CDR3, as DNA: TGTGCCAGCAGTTTCGACCGAGACTCTGGAAACACCATATATTTT. Protein product: CASSFDRDSGNTIYF. Together with reference TRBV7-2 and TRBJ1-3, the CDR3 gives the full variable domain: GAGVSQSPSNKVTEKGKDVELRCDPISGHTALYWYRQSLGQGLEFLIYFQGNSAPDKSGLPSDRFSAERTGGSVSTLTIQRTQQEDSAVYLCASSFDRDSGNTIYFGEGSWLTVV.

As to this clone: Other DNA sequences in the same sample also yield this CDR3. This chain links TRBV6-5 with TRBJ2-7, with a weak D call TRBD1 (6 bases). The germline CDR1 and CDR2 sequences are MNHEY and SVGAGI. V lost 5 bases and J 1 base, leaving 15 bases between the germline ends. The CDR3 extends over 15 amino acids. The chain's CDR3 is CASSPPGQGSYEQYF. In DNA form, the CDR3 reads TGTGCCAGCAGTCCCCCGGGGCAGGGGTCCTACGAGCAGTACTTC.

The rearrangement uses TRBV6-5 and TRBJ2-3; 13 bases fit TRBD2. The CDR3 has 14 residues. CDR1 and CDR2 (germline): MNHEY, SVGAGI. The V gene end was trimmed by 5 bases and the J gene end by 8 bases; junction bases not matched to a gene: 4. The CDR3 DNA follows: TGTGCCAGCAGTCCACGACTAGCGGGAGGTACGCAGTATTTT. Its protein product is CASSPRLAGGTQYF.